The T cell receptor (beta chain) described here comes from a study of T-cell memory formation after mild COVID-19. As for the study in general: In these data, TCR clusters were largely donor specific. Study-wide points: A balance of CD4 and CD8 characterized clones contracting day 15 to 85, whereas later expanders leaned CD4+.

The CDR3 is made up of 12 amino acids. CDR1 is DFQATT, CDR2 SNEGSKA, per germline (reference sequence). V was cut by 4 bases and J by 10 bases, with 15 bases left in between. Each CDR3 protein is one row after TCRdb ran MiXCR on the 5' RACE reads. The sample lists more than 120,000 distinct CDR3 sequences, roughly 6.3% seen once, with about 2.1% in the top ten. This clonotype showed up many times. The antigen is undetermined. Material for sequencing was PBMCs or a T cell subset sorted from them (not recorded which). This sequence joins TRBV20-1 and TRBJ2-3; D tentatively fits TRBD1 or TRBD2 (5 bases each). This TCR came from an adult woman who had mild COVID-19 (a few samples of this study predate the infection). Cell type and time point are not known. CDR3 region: CSAKEGLRPQYF. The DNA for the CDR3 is TGCAGTGCTAAAGAGGGGCTGAGACCGCAGTATTTT.